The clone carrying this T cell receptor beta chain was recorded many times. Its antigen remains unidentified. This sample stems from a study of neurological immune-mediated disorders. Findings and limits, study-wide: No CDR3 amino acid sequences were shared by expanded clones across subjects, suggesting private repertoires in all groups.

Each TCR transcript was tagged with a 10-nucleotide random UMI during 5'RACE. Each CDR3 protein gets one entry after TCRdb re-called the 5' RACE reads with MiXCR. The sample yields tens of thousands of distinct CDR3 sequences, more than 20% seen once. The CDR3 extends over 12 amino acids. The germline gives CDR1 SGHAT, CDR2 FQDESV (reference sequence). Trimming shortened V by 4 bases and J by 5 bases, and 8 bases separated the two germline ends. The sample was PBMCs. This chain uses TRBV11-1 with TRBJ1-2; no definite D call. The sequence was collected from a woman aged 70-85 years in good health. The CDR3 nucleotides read TGTGCCAGCAGCTCGGAGGGATATGGCTACACCTTC. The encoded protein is CASSSEGYGYTF.